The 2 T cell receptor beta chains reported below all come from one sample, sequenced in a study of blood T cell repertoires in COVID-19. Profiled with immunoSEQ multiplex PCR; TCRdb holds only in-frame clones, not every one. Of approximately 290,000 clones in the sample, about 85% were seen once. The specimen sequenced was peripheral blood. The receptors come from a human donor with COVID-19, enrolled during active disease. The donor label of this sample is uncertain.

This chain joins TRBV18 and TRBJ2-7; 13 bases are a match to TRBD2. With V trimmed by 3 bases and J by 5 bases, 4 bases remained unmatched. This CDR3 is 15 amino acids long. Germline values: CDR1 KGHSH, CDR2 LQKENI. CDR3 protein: CASSPRTSGRNEQYF. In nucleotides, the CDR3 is TGTGCCAGCTCACCCCGGACTAGCGGGAGAAACGAGCAGTACTTC.

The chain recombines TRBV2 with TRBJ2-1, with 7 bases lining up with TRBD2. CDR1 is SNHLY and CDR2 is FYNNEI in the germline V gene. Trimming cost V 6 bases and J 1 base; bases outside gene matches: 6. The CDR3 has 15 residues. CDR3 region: CASRRLAESYNEQFF. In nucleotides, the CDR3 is TGTGCCAGCAGAAGACTAGCCGAATCCTACAATGAGCAGTTCTTC.